This record looks at one TCR beta chain sequence and its context. An end of the junction does not agree with germline; a read error may underlie this. The data were taken from a study of T cells in tuberculosis. The protocol was immunoSEQ multiplex PCR, while the TCRdb copy is restricted to in-frame clones and leaves out a portion. The sample contains approximately 34,000 clones, around 93% of which appear only once. Time point indicated: new active TB diagnosis, blood taken before or within 7 days of starting treatment. Germline V gene lookup returns CDR1 LNHDA and CDR2 SQIVND (reference sequence). The CDR3 sequence is 13 residues long.

The chain has TRBV19 and TRBJ1-1; 7 nucleotides line up with TRBD1. The sequence came from an adult with tuberculosis. The sequencing here drew on PBMCs, taken at tuberculosis diagnosis. CDR3 in amino acids: CASSLDRAAEAFF. CDR3 in DNA: TGTGCCAGTAGTCTAGACAGGGCGGCTGAAGCTTTCTTT.